This TCR beta chain was captured by sequencing in a study of blood T cell repertoires in COVID-19. TCRdb's table, derived via immunoSEQ multiplex PCR, lists solely in-frame clones and lacks some. Among fewer than 200,000 clones listed, 65% to 85% were seen once. V gave up 7 bases and J gave up 0 bases, with 10 bases separating them. Germline V gene lookup returns CDR1 SQVTM and CDR2 ANQGSEA. The CDR3 has 13 amino acids. J is TRBJ2-4 and V is TRBV29-1; perhaps TRBD1 as D (5 bases). The material sequenced was peripheral blood. The TCR originated in a woman aged 80 or older with active or convalescent COVID-19. CDR3 in DNA: TGCAGCGCCACAGGTATAGCCAAAAACATTCAGTACTTC. This gives the protein CSATGIAKNIQYF.